The rows below give T cell receptor beta chains drawn from one sample of a study of memory CD4+ T cells and cytomegalovirus serostatus. Sequencing used immunoSEQ multiplex PCR; TCRdb keeps in-frame clones, though not all of them. Here the sample spans tens of thousands of clones, approximately 80% being singletons. The sample consisted of memory CD4+ T cells from blood. The receptors here all came from an adult in good health and CMV-seronegative. Both conserved end residues are part of each CDR3. D genes are given only for firm matches. The size of a clone is reported for some rows only, either as once, few or many, or as a class for expanded clones.

size | D | J | V | CDR3 | DNA
. | . | TRBJ2-7 | TRBV6-1 | CASSEANEQYF | TGTGCCAGCAGTGAAGCCAACGAGCAGTACTTC
. | . | TRBJ1-2 | TRBV2 | CASLFDRHNYGYTF | TGTGCCAGCCTTTTCGACAGGCACAACTATGGCTACACCTTC
. | . | TRBJ2-2 | TRBV19 | CASTDTPRGDTGELFF | TGTGCCAGTACCGATACCCCTAGAGGGGACACCGGGGAGCTGTTTTTT
. | . | TRBJ2-2 | TRBV28 | CASSLGPWGQRGNTGELFF | TGTGCCAGCAGTTTAGGGCCTTGGGGGCAGAGGGGCAACACCGGGGAGCTGTTTTTT
. | . | TRBJ1-1 | TRBV19 | CASSALDRNTEAFF | TGTGCCAGTAGTGCTTTGGACAGGAACACTGAAGCTTTCTTT
. | . | TRBJ2-7 | TRBV6-1 | CASSENFRGPSSYEQYF | TGTGCCAGCAGTGAAAACTTCCGGGGTCCTAGCTCCTACGAGCAGTACTTC
. | . | TRBJ2-7 | TRBV4-1 | CASSQDLREQYF | TGCGCCAGCAGCCAAGATCTACGAGAGCAGTACTTC
. | . | TRBJ1-3 | TRBV4-2 | CASSEDHEGGNTIYF | TGTGCCAGCAGCGAAGACCACGAGGGGGGAAACACCATATATTTT
. | . | TRBJ1-5 | TRBV7-3 | CASSLRGGQPQHF | TGTGCCAGCAGCTTAAGGGGGGGTCAGCCCCAGCATTTT
. | . | TRBJ1-1 | TRBV5-6 | CASSLRQNTEAFF | TGTGCCAGCAGCTTGCGTCAGAACACTGAAGCTTTCTTT
. | . | TRBJ1-5 | TRBV21-1 | CASSKEVNVCNQPQHF | TGTGCCAGCAGCAAAGAGGTGAACGTATGCAATCAGCCCCAGCATTTT
. | TRBD1 | TRBJ2-5 | TRBV5-1 | CASSPMTGIGETQYF | TGCGCCAGCAGCCCGATGACAGGGATTGGAGAGACCCAGTACTTC
. | . | TRBJ2-5 | TRBV28 | CASSFIGGLETQYF | TGTGCCAGCAGTTTTATTGGGGGGCTAGAGACCCAGTACTTC
. | . | TRBJ1-2 | TRBV30 | CAWSVTQGHGYTF | TGTGCCTGGAGTGTTACTCAGGGCCATGGCTACACCTTC
. | TRBD1 | TRBJ2-1 | TRBV19 | CASRLDRATYNEQFF | TGTGCCAGTAGACTCGACAGGGCCACGTACAATGAGCAGTTCTTC
. | . | TRBJ2-1 | TRBV2 | CASSRDPGTNEQFF | TGTGCCAGCAGTAGAGATCCCGGGACAAATGAGCAGTTCTTC
once | . | TRBJ2-2 | TRBV5-6 | CASSLTTGELFF | TGTGCCAGCAGCTTGACTACCGGGGAGCTGTTTTTT
. | . | TRBJ1-4 | TRBV6-6 | CASSYSRGGGREKLFF | TGTGCCAGCAGTTACTCGAGGGGAGGGGGGCGCGAAAAACTGTTTTTT
. | . | TRBJ1-2 | TRBV30 | CAWSNYGYTF | TGTGCCTGGTCTAACTATGGCTACACCTTC
. | TRBD1 | TRBJ2-1 | TRBV19 | CASSADRSSYNEQFF | TGTGCCAGTAGTGCGGACAGGAGCTCCTACAATGAGCAGTTCTTC
. | . | TRBJ1-3 | TRBV18 | CASSTKEGHGNTIYF | TGTGCCAGCTCCACCAAAGAGGGGCACGGAAACACCATATATTTT
. | . | TRBJ2-7 | TRBV6-6 | CASSPTGQGLNEQYF | TGTGCCAGCAGTCCCACAGGTCAGGGGCTTAACGAGCAGTACTTC
. | TRBD1 | TRBJ1-2 | TRBV7-2 | CASSLDREYGYTF | TGTGCCAGCAGCCTGGACAGGGAGTATGGCTACACCTTC
. | . | TRBJ1-1 | TRBV19 | CASNLHSEAFF | TGTGCCAGTAATCTTCATAGTGAAGCTTTCTTT
. | TRBD2 | TRBJ2-7 | TRBV14 | CASSQVPSGVGRSYEQYF | TGTGCCAGCAGCCAAGTGCCCAGCGGGGTGGGTAGGTCCTACGAGCAGTACTTC
. | . | TRBJ2-3 | TRBV11-3 | CASSLFAPPSGTDTQYF | TGTGCCAGCAGCTTATTTGCCCCCCCTTCGGGCACAGATACGCAGTATTTT
. | TRBD1 | TRBJ1-3 | TRBV19 | CASSPGGISGNTIYF | TGTGCCAGTAGTCCAGGGGGGATCTCTGGAAACACCATATATTTT
. | . | TRBJ2-4 | TRBV6-1 | CASREGWGIQYF | TGTGCCAGCAGAGAAGGATGGGGCATTCAGTACTTC
. | . | TRBJ1-2 | TRBV6-5 | CASSYGAATNYGYTF | TGTGCCAGCAGTTACGGGGCAGCCACTAACTATGGCTACACCTTC
. | . | TRBJ1-6 | TRBV19 | CASNYPSYNSPLHF | TGTGCCAGTAACTACCCGTCCTATAATTCACCCCTCCACTTT
. | TRBD1 | TRBJ1-4 | TRBV5-6 | CASSAGTGTSTREKLFF | TGTGCCAGCAGCGCCGGGACAGGGACCTCAACCAGGGAAAAACTGTTTTTT
. | TRBD2 | TRBJ2-2 | TRBV11-2 | CASSFRTSGGATAGELFF | TGTGCCAGCAGCTTCCGGACTAGCGGGGGGGCAACCGCCGGGGAGCTGTTTTTT
. | . | TRBJ2-1 | TRBV9 | CASVPGSGAGEQFF | TGTGCCAGCGTCCCTGGGTCGGGGGCGGGTGAGCAGTTCTTC
. | . | TRBJ2-6 | TRBV7-9 | CASSLGGATGANVLTF | TGTGCCAGCAGCTTAGGGGGAGCCACTGGGGCCAACGTCCTGACTTTC
. | . | TRBJ1-1 | TRBV7-9 | CASSQTVNTEAFF | TGTGCCAGCAGCCAGACAGTGAACACTGAAGCTTTCTTT
. | . | TRBJ2-3 | TRBV28 | CASGYNVPDTQYF | TGTGCCAGCGGCTACAACGTACCAGATACGCAGTATTTT
. | . | TRBJ1-5 | TRBV6-6 | CASSNGGDQPQHF | TGTGCCAGCAGTAACGGTGGTGATCAGCCCCAGCATTTT
. | . | TRBJ1-4 | TRBV27 | CASSLYGGTNEKLFF | TGTGCCAGCAGTTTATATGGGGGAACAAATGAAAAACTGTTTTTT
. | TRBD1 | TRBJ1-2 | TRBV19 | CASTDREPSYGYTF | TGTGCCAGTACCGACAGGGAACCCTCATATGGCTACACCTTC
. | . | TRBJ1-1 | TRBV13 | CASSLTVGGTEAFF | TGTGCCAGCAGCTTAACGGTGGGGGGGACTGAAGCTTTCTTT
. | . | TRBJ2-3 | TRBV6-6 | CASGLASSTDTQYF | TGTGCCAGCGGGTTGGCTAGCAGCACAGATACGCAGTATTTT
once | . | TRBJ1-6 | TRBV5-5 | CASTRSPNSPLHF | TGTGCCAGCACGCGGAGTCCCAATTCACCCCTCCACTTT
few | . | TRBJ2-7 | TRBV7-6 | CASSFDSYEQYF | TGTGCCAGCAGCTTTGACAGCTACGAGCAGTACTTC
. | TRBD1 | TRBJ2-7 | TRBV7-6 | CASSSIGQDSYEQYF | TGTGCCAGCAGCTCCATAGGACAGGACTCCTACGAGCAGTACTTC
. | . | TRBJ1-1 | TRBV5-1 | CASSPWLKGEAFF | TGCGCCAGCAGCCCCTGGTTGAAGGGTGAAGCTTTCTTT
few | . | TRBJ2-5 | TRBV9 | CASSVGVTQYF | TGTGCCAGCAGCGTAGGGGTGACCCAGTACTTC
. | . | TRBJ1-3 | TRBV30 | CAWIGGTNTIYF | TGTGCCTGGATAGGGGGAACAAACACCATATATTTT
. | . | TRBJ1-6 | TRBV7-2 | CASSLSSNSPLHF | TGTGCCAGCAGCTTATCCTCCAATTCACCCCTCCACTTT
. | TRBD1 | TRBJ2-1 | TRBV5-1 | CASSLSGQFYNEQFF | TGCGCCAGCAGCTTATCGGGACAGTTTTACAATGAGCAGTTCTTC